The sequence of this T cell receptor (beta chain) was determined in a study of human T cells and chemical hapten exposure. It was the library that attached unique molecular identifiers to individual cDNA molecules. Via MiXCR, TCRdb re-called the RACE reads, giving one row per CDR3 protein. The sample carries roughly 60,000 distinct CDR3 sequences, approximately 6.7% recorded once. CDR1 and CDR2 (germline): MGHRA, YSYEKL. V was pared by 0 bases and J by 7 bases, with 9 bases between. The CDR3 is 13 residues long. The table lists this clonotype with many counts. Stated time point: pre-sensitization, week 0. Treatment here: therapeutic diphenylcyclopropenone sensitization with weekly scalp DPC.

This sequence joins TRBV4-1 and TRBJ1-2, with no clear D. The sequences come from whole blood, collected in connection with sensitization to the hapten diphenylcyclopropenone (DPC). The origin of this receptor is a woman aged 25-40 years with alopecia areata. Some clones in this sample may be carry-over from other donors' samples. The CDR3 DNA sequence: TGCGCCAGCAGCCAAGACAGGTCGGGTGGCTACACCTTC. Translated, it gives CASSQDRSGGYTF.